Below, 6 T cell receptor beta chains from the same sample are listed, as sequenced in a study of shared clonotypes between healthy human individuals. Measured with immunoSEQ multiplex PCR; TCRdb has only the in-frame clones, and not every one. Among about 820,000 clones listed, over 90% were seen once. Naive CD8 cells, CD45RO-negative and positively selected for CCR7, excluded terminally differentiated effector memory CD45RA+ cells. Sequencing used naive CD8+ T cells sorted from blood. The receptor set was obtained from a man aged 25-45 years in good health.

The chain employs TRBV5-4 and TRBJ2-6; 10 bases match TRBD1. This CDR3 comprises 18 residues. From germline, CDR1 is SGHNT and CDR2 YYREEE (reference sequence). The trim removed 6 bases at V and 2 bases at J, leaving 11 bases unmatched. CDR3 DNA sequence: TGTGCCAGCACCCAATCTCCCGGGACAGGGGCTGGGGCCAACGTCCTGACTTTC. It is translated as CASTQSPGTGAGANVLTF.

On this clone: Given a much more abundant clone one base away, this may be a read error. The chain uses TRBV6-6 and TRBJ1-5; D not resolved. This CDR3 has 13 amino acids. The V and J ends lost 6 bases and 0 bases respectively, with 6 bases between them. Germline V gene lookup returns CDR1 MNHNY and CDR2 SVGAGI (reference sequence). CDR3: CASSRYSNQPQHF. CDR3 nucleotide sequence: TGTGCCAGCAGCAGGTATAGCAATCAGCCCCAGCATTTT.

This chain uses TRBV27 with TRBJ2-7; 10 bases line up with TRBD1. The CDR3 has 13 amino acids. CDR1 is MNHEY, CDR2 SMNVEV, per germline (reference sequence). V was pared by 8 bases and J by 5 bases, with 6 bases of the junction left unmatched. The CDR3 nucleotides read TGTGCCAGCCATGGGACAGGGGACAACGAGCAGTACTTC. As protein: CASHGTGDNEQYF.

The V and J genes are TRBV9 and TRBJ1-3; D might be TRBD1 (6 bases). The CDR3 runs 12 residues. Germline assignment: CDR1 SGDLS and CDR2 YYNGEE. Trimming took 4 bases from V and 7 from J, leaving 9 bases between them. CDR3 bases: TGTGCCAGCAGCTCTACAGGGAACACCATATATTTT. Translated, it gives CASSSTGNTIYF.

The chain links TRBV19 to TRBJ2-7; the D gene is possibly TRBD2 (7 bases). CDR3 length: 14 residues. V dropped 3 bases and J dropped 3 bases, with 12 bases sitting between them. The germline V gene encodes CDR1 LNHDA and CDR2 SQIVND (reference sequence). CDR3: CASSIREGGYEQYF. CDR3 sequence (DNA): TGTGCCAGTAGTATCAGGGAGGGGGGCTACGAGCAGTACTTC.

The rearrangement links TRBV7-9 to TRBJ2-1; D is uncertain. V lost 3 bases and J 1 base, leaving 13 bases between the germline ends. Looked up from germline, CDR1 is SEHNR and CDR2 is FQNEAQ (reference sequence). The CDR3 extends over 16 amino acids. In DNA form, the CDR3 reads TGTGCCAGCAGCTTTAATCGTCTAGGTTCCTACAATGAGCAGTTCTTC. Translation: CASSFNRLGSYNEQFF.